This T cell receptor (beta chain) was obtained from a study of graft-versus-host responses after intestinal transplantation. Study at large: Isolated intestinal, liver-intestinal, or multivisceral transplants had been given to the recipients.

Measured with immunoSEQ multiplex PCR; TCRdb has only the in-frame clones, and not every one. The table records roughly 21,000 clones, around 43% of them present only once. The authors combined roughly 200,000 CFSE-labeled responder cells with roughly 200,000 irradiated, violet-dye-labeled stimulator cells in plates. Sorting was performed after the reaction on proliferating CFSE-low CD3+CD4+ and CD3+CD8+ responders. CDR1 LNHDA and CDR2 SQIVND come from the germline V gene (reference sequence). V gave up 4 bases and J gave up 14 bases; unmatched junction bases: 14. The CDR3 is 16 amino acids. The study, taken as a whole, reports: Marrow from the recipient contained GvH clones, some of which had appeared first in ileum or blood. Graft-versus-host to host-versus-graft clonal ratios in allografts were high in patients with graft-donor T cell macrochimerism.

In its sample, this clone was seen a few times. The source material was alloreactive CD8+ T cells from a mixed lymphocyte reaction culture, sampled before intestinal transplant. Subset defined: CFSE-low proliferating T cells sorted from roughly six-day pre-transplant mixed lymphocyte reaction (GvH or HvG direction). The V and J genes are TRBV19 and TRBJ2-1; 13 bases align to TRBD2. The sequence was obtained from a human patient who received an intestinal transplant. CDR3 sequence: CASSTPPGLAGPTEFF. The CDR3 DNA reads TGTGCCAGTAGTACCCCGCCGGGACTAGCGGGACCGACGGAGTTCTTC.